The next 21 T cell receptor beta chains were all read from a single sample in a study of cytomegalovirus exposure and HLA in healthy donors. Here immunoSEQ multiplex PCR was the method, and the copy in TCRdb shows in-frame clones only, minus some. The sample contains 80,000 to 100,000 clones, roughly 89% of which appear only once. The sequenced sample was PBMCs. The receptors derive from a woman aged 25-40 years in good health and CMV-seronegative.

CDR3: CASSWTSLRAKNIQYF. In nucleotides, the CDR3 is TGTGCCAGCAGCTGGACTAGCCTACGGGCCAAAAACATTCAGTACTTC. The chain couples TRBV5-4 to TRBJ2-4, with 8 bases identical to TRBD2. The CDR3 contains 16 residues. V lost 3 bases, J lost 1 base, and 6 bases stayed unmatched. Germline lookup yields CDR1 SGHNT and CDR2 YYREEE (reference sequence). Together with reference TRBV5-4 and TRBJ2-4, the CDR3 gives the full variable domain: ETGVTQSPTHLIKTRGQQVTLRCSSQSGHNTVSWYQQALGQGPQFIFQYYREEENGRGNFPPRFSGLQFPNYSSELNVNALELDDSALYLCASSWTSLRAKNIQYFGAGTRLSVL.

J is TRBJ2-1 and V is TRBV7-2; D might be TRBD2 (6 bases). The CDR3 contains 15 residues. V lost 1 base, J lost 1 base, and 8 bases lay in between. The germline gives CDR1 SGHTA, CDR2 FQGNSA. In DNA, the CDR3 is TGTGCCAGCAGCTTAGGTGGGGGGTCCTACAATGAGCAGTTCTTC. It encodes CASSLGGGSYNEQFF.

This chain links TRBV10-3 with TRBJ2-1; tentatively, D is TRBD2 (5 bases). Trimming took 6 bases from V and 4 from J, leaving 13 bases between them. CDR1 ENHRY and CDR2 SYGVKD come from the germline V gene. The CDR3 has 14 residues. CDR3 nucleotides: TGTGCCATCAGACGAGCGGTGGGGTACAATGAGCAGTTCTTC. It is translated as CAIRRAVGYNEQFF.

This clone was recorded many times. CDR3 coding DNA: TGTGCCAGCAGCCAAGGAAGAGAGTATTCACCCCTCCACTTT. Encoded protein: CASSQGREYSPLHF. V usage is TRBV14 and J usage is TRBJ1-6; D is uncertain. CDR1 SGHDN and CDR2 FVKESK come from the germline V gene. V lost 1 base and J 8 bases, leaving 9 bases between the germline ends. The CDR3 extends over 14 amino acids.

The rearrangement joins TRBV27 to TRBJ2-1; TRBD2 matches at 7 bases. With 5 bases clipped from V and 0 bases from J, the junction kept 10 bases outside the gene matches. CDR1 and CDR2 (germline): MNHEY, SMNVEV (reference sequence). This CDR3 has 17 residues. CDR3 in amino acids: CASSPGGGPSSYNEQFF. CDR3 DNA sequence: TGTGCCAGCAGTCCGGGGGGTGGCCCGAGCTCCTACAATGAGCAGTTCTTC.

This chain joins TRBV4-3 and TRBJ2-1, with 10 bases identical to TRBD2. J gave up 6 bases and V 0 bases, and 2 bases lay outside the gene matches. CDR3 length: 15 amino acids. Germline values: CDR1 LGHNA, CDR2 YSLEER. Written as DNA, the CDR3 is TGCGCCAGCAGCCAAGAGTGGACTAGCGGCAATGAGCAGTTCTTC. Amino acids: CASSQEWTSGNEQFF.

This clone was counted between two and nine times. The chain carries TRBV20-1 and TRBJ1-2; 7 bases agree with TRBD1. V shed 4 bases and J 7 bases; nucleotides not matched to a gene: 3. CDR3 length equals 11 residues. CDR1 is DFQATT and CDR2 is SNEGSKA in the germline V gene (reference sequence). The CDR3 DNA reads as TGCAGTGCTACAGGGGGTCCTGGCTACACCTTC. It specifies CSATGGPGYTF.

This clone was counted once. The chain has TRBV5-6 and TRBJ2-3; unclear D gene. CDR1 is SGHDT, CDR2 YYEEEE, per germline. This CDR3 region has 17 residues. Trimming removed 1 base at V and 2 bases at J, with 17 bases between. For the CDR3, the DNA is TGTGCCAGCAGCTTGCCAGTTTCCCTCTTTCCCACAGATACGCAGTATTTT. Protein product: CASSLPVSLFPTDTQYF. Full variable domain (outside the CDR3, taken from reference TRBV5-6 and TRBJ2-3): DAGVTQSPTHLIKTRGQQVTLRCSPKSGHDTVSWYQQALGQGPQFIFQYYEEEERQRGNFPDRFSGHQFPNYSSELNVNALLLGDSALYLCASSLPVSLFPTDTQYFGPGTRLTVL.

The V gene is TRBV7-3, the J gene TRBJ2-2, with D perhaps matching TRBD2 (5 bases). This CDR3 comprises 17 residues. Per germline, CDR1 SGHTA and CDR2 FQGTGA. The ends were cut back, 4 bases at V and 5 bases at J, with 20 bases in the middle. The DNA of the CDR3 is TGTGCCAGCAGCTACCTACGAGGGCGGGTAGGGACCGGGGAGCTGTTTTTT. It codes for CASSYLRGRVGTGELFF.

This clone is a singleton in its sample. This chain connects TRBV28 to TRBJ2-7, with no clear D. CDR3 length equals 12 residues. Germline V gene sequence: CDR1 MDHEN, CDR2 SYDVKM. V lost 3 bases, J lost 6 bases, and 9 bases lay in between. For the CDR3, the DNA is TGTGCCAGCAGTTTCCGGGTAGCCGAGCAGTACTTC. As protein: CASSFRVAEQYF. Based on the CDR3 plus reference TRBV28 and TRBJ2-7, the full variable domain is DVKVTQSSRYLVKRTGEKVFLECVQDMDHENMFWYRQDPGLGLRLIYFSYDVKMKEKGDIPEGYSVSREKKERFSLILESASTNQTSMYLCASSFRVAEQYFGPGTRLTVT.

The V and J genes are TRBV27 and TRBJ1-3; D is ambiguous. Looked up from germline, CDR1 is MNHEY and CDR2 is SMNVEV (reference sequence). V lost 6 bases and J lost 0, with 6 bases in between. The CDR3 runs 13 residues. The CDR3: CASSPRSGNTIYF. The DNA of the CDR3 is TGTGCCAGCAGCCCCCGCTCTGGAAACACCATATATTTT.

J is TRBJ2-2 and V is TRBV7-2; TRBD1 matches 8 bases. Germline loops: CDR1 SGHTA, CDR2 FQGNSA. Trimming took 5 bases from V and 5 from J; bases not matched to a gene: 10. This CDR3 has 16 amino acids. In DNA form, the CDR3 reads TGTGCCAGCAGCCCCAGACAGGGGAGAGGTACCGGGGAGCTGTTTTTT. It specifies CASSPRQGRGTGELFF.

The rearrangement joins TRBV5-1 to TRBJ1-1; 7 positions agree with TRBD1. The CDR3 loop spans 15 amino acids. The V segment lost 7 bases and the J segment 4 bases; nucleotides outside the gene matches: 13. In germline, CDR1 is SGHRS, CDR2 YFSETQ. CDR3 in amino acids: CASQGQPDMGTEAFF. The DNA of the CDR3 is TGCGCCAGCCAGGGACAGCCCGACATGGGCACTGAAGCTTTCTTT.

The chain recombines TRBV12-5 with TRBJ2-3; D remains ambiguous. Germline lookup yields CDR1 LGHNT and CDR2 FRNRAP. V was clipped by 3 bases and J by 1 base, with 11 bases between them. CDR3 length: 15 residues. The CDR3: CASGFRSTGTDTQYF. As DNA, the CDR3 is TGTGCTAGTGGTTTCCGGTCCACGGGCACAGATACGCAGTATTTT.

The chain recombines TRBV7-6 with TRBJ2-3, with D perhaps matching TRBD2 (5 bases). The CDR3 length is 16 residues. Germline V lookup: CDR1 SGHVS, CDR2 FNYEAQ. The V gene lost 1 base and the J gene lost 0 bases, with 11 bases spanning the gap. In DNA form, the CDR3 reads TGTGCCAGCAGCTTAGGTAGCGCCTCTAGCACAGATACGCAGTATTTT. This translates into CASSLGSASSTDTQYF.

The chain uses TRBV5-1 and TRBJ1-1; weak D call: TRBD1 (6 bases). The CDR3 contains 13 residues. With 10 bases removed from V and 3 bases from J, the gap between germline ends came to 16 bases. Germline V gene data show CDR1 as SGHRS and CDR2 as YFSETQ. The CDR3 sequence: CAAKGDGDTEAFF. The CDR3 DNA is TGCGCCGCAAAGGGGGACGGAGACACTGAAGCTTTCTTT.

CDR3 coding DNA: TGTGCCAGCAGCGTAGCTGACGAGGTTAGCACAGATACGCAGTATTTT. This gives the protein CASSVADEVSTDTQYF. The rearrangement joins TRBV9 to TRBJ2-3; D gene unclear. CDR3 length: 16 amino acids. In germline, CDR1 is SGDLS, CDR2 YYNGEE. Between the trimmed V and J ends, which lost 0 bases and 0 bases, there was a span of 11 bases.

The rearrangement links TRBV23-1 to TRBJ2-7; 8 bases are shared with TRBD2. TRBV23-1 is noted as an ORF with a role that remains uncertain. V gave up 6 bases and J gave up 4 bases; unmatched junction bases: 8. CDR3 length equals 14 residues. The CDR3 nucleotides are TGCGCCAGCAGGGGGGAAGCGGGGGATTACGAGCAGTACTTC. This sequence encodes CASRGEAGDYEQYF.

The chain has TRBV9 and TRBJ2-7, with 11 bases lining up with TRBD1. Germline assignment: CDR1 SGDLS and CDR2 YYNGEE. CDR3 size: 14 residues. The trim removed 6 bases at V and 7 bases at J, leaving 9 bases unmatched. In DNA, the CDR3 is TGTGCCAGCACGAGAGGACAGGGGGCGCGAGAGCAGTACTTC. Encoded protein: CASTRGQGAREQYF.

The gene calls are TRBV4-1 and TRBJ2-1; 9 nucleotides agree with TRBD2. J lost 1 base, V lost 1 base, and 5 bases had no gene match. Germline-derived CDR1 and CDR2 are MGHRA and YSYEKL. The CDR3 runs 17 residues. The CDR3: CASSQVASGGSYNEQFF. CDR3 sequence (DNA): TGCGCCAGCAGCCAAGTAGCCAGCGGGGGGTCCTACAATGAGCAGTTCTTC.

The chain joins TRBV9 to TRBJ2-1; tentative D call: TRBD2 (6 bases). This CDR3 is built from 15 residues. V lost 4 bases, J lost 2 bases, and 13 bases lay in between. Germline loops: CDR1 SGDLS, CDR2 YYNGEE. CDR3 loop: CASSPRDSPYNEQFF. The CDR3 bases are TGTGCCAGCAGCCCCAGGGACTCCCCCTACAATGAGCAGTTCTTC.